The T cell receptor (beta chain) under discussion was sequenced for a study of CD8 T cells in ankylosing spondylitis. Study findings and constraints: For ankylosing spondylitis blood, a TCR beta motif of 8 or 9 highly homologous variants appeared characteristic. Past studies reported some motif variants in reactive arthritis synovial fluid and blood.

This clonotype showed up just a few times. The antigen is not known. CDR3 length equals 16 residues. Trimming removed 0 bases from V and 2 bases from J; junction bases left unmatched: 7. Germline values: CDR1 MGHRA, CDR2 YSYEKL. Using quantitative 5'-RACE with molecular barcodes, the authors made TCR beta libraries. One entry per CDR3 protein, called by TCRdb with MiXCR from the 5' RACE reads. This table holds about 840,000 distinct CDR3 sequences, approximately 12% found once. J is TRBJ2-7 and V is TRBV4-1; 7 bases fit TRBD2. The sample consisted of blood, either unsorted or a sorted T cell fraction (not recorded which). This TCR was recovered from a male donor with ankylosing spondylitis. CDR3 nucleotide sequence: TGCGCCAGCAGCCAAGATGGAAGCGGGGTAACCTACGAGCAGTACTTC. Translated, it gives CASSQDGSGVTYEQYF.